This T cell receptor (beta chain) was obtained from a study of T cells after yellow fever vaccination. The CDR3 is 13 amino acids. Per the germline V gene, CDR1 is SGHTA and CDR2 is FQGNSA. Deletions cut 1 base from V and 6 bases from J, with 10 bases between. TCRdb fed the 5' RACE reads into MiXCR, producing one record per CDR3 protein. Found here are about 320,000 distinct CDR3 sequences, around 10% of them singletons; the top ten hold about 3%. The sample here was CD4+ T cells sorted from PBMCs, taken 45 days after the yellow fever booster vaccination. The sequence came from a young man who received the YFV17D yellow fever vaccine. J is TRBJ2-7 and V is TRBV7-2; D is unresolved. CDR3 protein: CASSLGAPGEQYV. As DNA, the CDR3 is TGTGCCAGCAGCTTAGGAGCGCCAGGCGAGCAGTACGTC.